This T cell receptor beta chain was retrieved from a study of OX40 agonist ivuxolimab in advanced cancers. The V and J ends lost 4 bases and 0 bases respectively, with 4 bases between them. The CDR3 spans 13 residues. Germline-derived CDR1 and CDR2 are SGDLS and YYNGEE. Method: immunoSEQ multiplex PCR; TCRdb's copy keeps in-frame clones and lacks some. The table shows tens of thousands of clones, with about 92% occurring only once. The chain has TRBV9 and TRBJ2-2; D gene ambiguous. The sequence came from an adult with an advanced solid tumor such as melanoma, head and neck, liver or kidney cancer. Here the sequenced sample was CD4+ or CD8+ T cells sorted from blood, taken in a trial of the OX40 agonist ivuxolimab. Written as DNA, the CDR3 is TGTGCCAGCAGCTCAACGAACACCGGGGAGCTGTTTTTT. Amino acids: CASSSTNTGELFF.